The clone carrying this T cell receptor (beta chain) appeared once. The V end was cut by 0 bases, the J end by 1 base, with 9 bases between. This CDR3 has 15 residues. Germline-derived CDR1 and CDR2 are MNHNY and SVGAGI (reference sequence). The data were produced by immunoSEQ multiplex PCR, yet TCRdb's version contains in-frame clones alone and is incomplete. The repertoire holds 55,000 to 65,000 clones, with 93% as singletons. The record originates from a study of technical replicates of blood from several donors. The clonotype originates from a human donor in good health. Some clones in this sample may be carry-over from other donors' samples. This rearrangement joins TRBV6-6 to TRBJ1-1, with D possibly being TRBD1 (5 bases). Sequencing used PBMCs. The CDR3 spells CASSYSQGWNTEAFF. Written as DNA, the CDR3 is TGTGCCAGCAGTTACTCTCAGGGCTGGAACACTGAAGCTTTCTTT.